The sequence of this TCR beta chain was determined in a study of blood T cell repertoires in COVID-19. The overall study: Researchers got acute and convalescent COVID-19 samples from the United States, Italy and Spain.

The repertoire was sequenced with immunoSEQ multiplex PCR; TCRdb's copy has only in-frame clones and lacks some. Among 100,000 to 150,000 clones listed, around 83% were seen once. Germline V gene data show CDR1 as SGHAT and CDR2 as FQDESV (reference sequence). The V gene lost 2 bases and the J gene lost 8 bases, with 9 bases spanning the gap. The CDR3 has 13 amino acids. Sample: peripheral blood. The genes are TRBV11-1 and TRBJ1-4; D is unclear. The sequence came from a woman over 75 with COVID-19, enrolled during active disease. The DNA of the CDR3 is TGTGCCAGCAGCTTAAGTAGAGAAGAAAAACTGTTTTTT. It specifies CASSLSREEKLFF.